This T cell receptor (beta chain) came from a study of blood T cell repertoires in COVID-19. About the research overall: The samples span acute and convalescent COVID-19 from the United States, Italy and Spain. Sample material is recorded as cDNA or gDNA derived from T cells, B-cell-depleted T cells, or PBMCs.

The CDR3 contains 11 residues. V lost 8 bases, J lost 0 bases, and 2 bases lay in between. Per germline, CDR1 MNHEY and CDR2 SVGAGI. Authors' processing steps: Reference gene primer amplification gave estimated nucleated cell counts. Clones were sequenced by immunoSEQ multiplex PCR, and TCRdb holds only the in-frame ones, with some missing. V and J calls and clone size follow that table, whereas D and trimming were derived from the DNA. The table lists about 78,000 clones, about 89% of them singletons. The TCR sequence derives from a man aged 45-60 years with active or convalescent COVID-19. The chain joins TRBV6-5 to TRBJ1-3; D is ambiguous. Sequenced input: peripheral blood. CDR3 sequence: CASHSGNTIYF. The CDR3 nucleotides read TGTGCCAGCCACTCTGGAAACACCATATATTTT.